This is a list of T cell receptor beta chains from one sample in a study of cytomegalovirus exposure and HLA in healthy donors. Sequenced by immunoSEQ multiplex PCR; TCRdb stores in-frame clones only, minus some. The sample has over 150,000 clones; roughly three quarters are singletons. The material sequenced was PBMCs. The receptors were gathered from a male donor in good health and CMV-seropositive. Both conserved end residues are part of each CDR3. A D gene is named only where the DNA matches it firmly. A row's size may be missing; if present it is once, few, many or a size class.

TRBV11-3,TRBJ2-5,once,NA,CASLRGHSPTHQETQYF,TGTGCCAGCCTGAGGGGACATTCGCCGACACATCAAGAGACCCAGTACTTC
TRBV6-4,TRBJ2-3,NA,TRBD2,CASSDSGGGTTDTQYF,TGTGCCAGCAGTGACTCGGGCGGGGGGACCACAGATACGCAGTATTTT
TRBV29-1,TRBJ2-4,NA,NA,CSVEARGDHRNIQYF,TGCAGCGTTGAAGCCCGCGGGGACCATCGCAACATTCAGTACTTC
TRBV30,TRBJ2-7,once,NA,CAFSTDLGEQYF,TGTGCCTTTTCGACAGACCTAGGCGAGCAGTACTTC
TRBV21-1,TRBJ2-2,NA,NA,CASSRRGYHTGELFF,TGTGCCAGCAGCAGGCGGGGGTACCACACCGGGGAGCTGTTTTTT
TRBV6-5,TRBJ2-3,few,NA,CASSPPSTDTQYF,TGTGCCAGCAGTCCCCCTTCCACAGATACGCAGTATTTT
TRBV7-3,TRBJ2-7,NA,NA,CASSLRLASEQYF,TGTGCCAGCAGCTTAAGGTTAGCTTCCGAGCAGTACTTC
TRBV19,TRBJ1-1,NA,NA,CASSMGATGNTEAFF,TGTGCCAGTAGTATGGGGGCGACAGGGAACACTGAAGCTTTCTTT
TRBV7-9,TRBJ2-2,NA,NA,CASSNPGQATGELFF,TGTGCCAGCAGCAACCCGGGACAAGCCACCGGGGAGCTGTTTTTT
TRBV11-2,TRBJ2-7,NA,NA,CASSSVTGFSYEQYF,TGTGCCAGCAGCTCGGTAACAGGGTTCTCCTACGAGCAGTACTTC
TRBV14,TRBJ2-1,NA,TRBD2,CASSQDEGWWNGGVSNNEQFF,TGTGCCAGCAGCCAAGATGAGGGGTGGTGGAACGGGGGGGTCTCAAACAATGAGCAGTTCTTC
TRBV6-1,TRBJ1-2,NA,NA,CASSQTEPYGYTF,TGTGCCAGCAGCCAAACAGAACCTTATGGCTACACCTTC
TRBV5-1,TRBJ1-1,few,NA,CASSFAGLNTEAFF,TGCGCCAGCAGCTTCGCAGGTTTGAACACTGAAGCTTTCTTT
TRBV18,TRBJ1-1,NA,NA,CASSPLEGGKNTEAFF,TGTGCCAGCTCACCTCTTGAGGGAGGGAAGAACACTGAAGCTTTCTTT
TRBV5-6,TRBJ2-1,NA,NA,CASSRQGGSYNEQFF,TGTGCCAGCAGCAGACAGGGAGGCTCCTACAATGAGCAGTTCTTC
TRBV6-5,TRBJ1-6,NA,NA,CASSYNQGGDSPLHF,TGTGCCAGCAGTTACAATCAAGGGGGGGATTCACCCCTCCACTTT
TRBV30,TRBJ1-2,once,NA,CAWTRTGAYGYTF,TGTGCCTGGACAAGGACTGGAGCGTATGGCTACACCTTC
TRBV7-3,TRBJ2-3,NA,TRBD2,CASSLNSGGPTQYF,TGTGCCAGCAGCTTAAATAGCGGGGGGCCTACGCAGTATTTT
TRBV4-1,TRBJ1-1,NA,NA,CASSPTVFKGWRTEAFF,TGCGCCAGCAGCCCAACGGTTTTTAAGGGGTGGAGAACTGAAGCTTTCTTT
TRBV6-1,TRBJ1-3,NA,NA,CATSRINREGNTIYF,TGTGCCACGTCGCGCATCAACAGGGAGGGAAACACCATATATTTT
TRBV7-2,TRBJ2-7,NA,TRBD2,CASRVGTSFSYEQYF,TGTGCCAGCAGGGTCGGGACTAGCTTCTCCTACGAGCAGTACTTC
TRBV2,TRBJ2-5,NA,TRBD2,CASSDGRGGLGETQYF,TGTGCCAGCAGTGACGGGCGGGGGGGGTTGGGAGAGACCCAGTACTTC
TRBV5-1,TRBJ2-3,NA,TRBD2,CASSDKLAGANTDTQYF,TGCGCCAGCAGCGACAAACTAGCGGGGGCTAACACAGATACGCAGTATTTT
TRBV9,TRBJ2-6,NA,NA,CASTLPTSGANVLTF,TGTGCCAGCACGCTACCAACCTCTGGGGCCAACGTCCTGACTTTC
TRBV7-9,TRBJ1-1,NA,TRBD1,CASSLGAEGAPDTEAFF,TGTGCCAGCAGCTTAGGGGCGGAGGGGGCCCCGGACACTGAAGCTTTCTTT
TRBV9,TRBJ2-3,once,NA,CASSVGVGRGLTDTQYF,TGTGCCAGCAGCGTAGGTGTGGGGCGGGGGCTCACAGATACGCAGTATTTT
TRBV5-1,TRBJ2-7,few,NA,CASSFGLEQYF,TGCGCCAGCAGCTTCGGACTGGAGCAGTACTTC
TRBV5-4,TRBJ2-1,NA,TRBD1,CASSADRGPYNEQFF,TGTGCCAGCAGCGCCGACAGGGGGCCCTACAATGAGCAGTTCTTC
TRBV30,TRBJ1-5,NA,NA,CAWRGGDSNQPQHF,TGTGCCTGGAGGGGGGGGGATAGCAATCAGCCCCAGCATTTT
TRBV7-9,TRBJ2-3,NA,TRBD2,CASSSGTSGGTDTQYF,TGTGCCAGCAGCTCCGGGACTAGCGGGGGCACAGATACGCAGTATTTT
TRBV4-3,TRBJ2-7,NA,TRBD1,CASSQDWGQLEQYF,TGCGCCAGCAGCCAAGATTGGGGACAGCTCGAGCAGTACTTC
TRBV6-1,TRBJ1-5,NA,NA,CASTPRGYRQPQHF,TGTGCCAGCACCCCCAGGGGTTACAGGCAGCCCCAGCATTTT
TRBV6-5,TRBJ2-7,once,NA,CASSLLVGDWQYF,TGTGCCAGCAGTTTACTCGTGGGGGACTGGCAGTACTTC
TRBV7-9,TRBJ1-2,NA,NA,CSSSPVGAHGYTF,TGTTCCAGCAGCCCGGTAGGGGCCCATGGCTACACCTTC
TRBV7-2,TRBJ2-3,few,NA,CASSSPADTQYF,TGTGCCAGCAGCTCCCCAGCAGATACGCAGTATTTT
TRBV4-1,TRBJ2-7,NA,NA,CASSLRQGYEQYF,TGCGCCAGCAGCCTTCGTCAGGGGTACGAGCAGTACTTC
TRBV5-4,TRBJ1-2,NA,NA,CASSLGANYGYTF,TGTGCCTCAAGCTTGGGGGCCAACTATGGCTACACCTTC
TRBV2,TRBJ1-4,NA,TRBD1,CASSAGQGSEKLFF,TGTGCCAGCAGTGCGGGACAGGGAAGCGAAAAACTGTTTTTT
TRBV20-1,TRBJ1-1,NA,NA,CSARADREAFF,TGCAGTGCTAGAGCCGACAGGGAAGCTTTCTTT
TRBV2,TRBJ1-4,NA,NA,CACTGANEKLFF,TGTGCATGTACGGGGGCTAATGAAAAACTGTTTTTT
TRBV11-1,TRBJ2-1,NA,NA,CASSPMRSSYNEQFF,TGTGCCAGCAGCCCAATGAGGAGCTCCTACAATGAGCAGTTCTTC
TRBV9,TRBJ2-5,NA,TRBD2,CASSVGSGSRYQETQYF,TGTGCCAGCAGCGTAGGTAGCGGGAGTCGCTACCAAGAGACCCAGTACTTC